This is a list of T cell receptor beta chains from one sample in a study of CD8 T cells in Susac syndrome. TCRdb re-called the immunoSEQ multiplex PCR reads through MiXCR, storing one row per CDR3 protein. The top ten hold around 0.18% of the sample, which has some 300,000 distinct CDR3 sequences, about nine tenths seen once. Sequencing was carried out using CD8+ T cells from PBMCs. All receptors come from a human donor with multiple sclerosis. Each CDR3 is given with its conserved first and last residue. D genes are given only for firm matches. Some rows mark clone size as missing; the rest say once, few, many or name a class of expanded clone.

CDR3 protein: CGALGNTGELFF
CDR3 DNA: TGTGGAGCCCTGGGAAACACCGGGGAGCTGTTTTTT
clone size: .
J gene: TRBJ2-2
V gene: TRBV12-3/TRBV12-4
D gene: .

CDR3 protein: CASTRAGSTEAFF
CDR3 DNA: TGTGCCAGTACTAGAGCAGGGTCCACTGAAGCTTTCTTT
clone size: .
J gene: TRBJ1-1
V gene: TRBV19
D gene: .

CDR3 protein: CASSWGQSNEQYF
CDR3 DNA: TGTGCCAGCAGCTGGGGACAGTCCAACGAGCAGTACTTC
clone size: .
J gene: TRBJ2-7
V gene: TRBV5-5
D gene: TRBD1

CDR3 protein: CASRDSSNYNEQFF
CDR3 DNA: TGTGCCAGCAGGGACAGTTCTAATTACAATGAGCAGTTCTTC
clone size: .
J gene: TRBJ2-1
V gene: TRBV2
D gene: .

CDR3 protein: CATSDSRGMNTEAFF
CDR3 DNA: TGTGCCACCAGTGATTCAAGGGGTATGAACACTGAAGCTTTCTTT
clone size: .
J gene: TRBJ1-1
V gene: TRBV24-1
D gene: .

CDR3 protein: CASSFRRGGNSPLHF
CDR3 DNA: TGTGCCAGCAGTTTCCGCAGGGGCGGTAATTCACCCCTCCACTTT
clone size: .
J gene: TRBJ1-6
V gene: TRBV28
D gene: .

CDR3 protein: CASGRGPQEANEQFF
CDR3 DNA: TGTGCCAGCGGCCGGGGCCCTCAGGAGGCGAATGAGCAGTTCTTC
clone size: .
J gene: TRBJ2-1
V gene: TRBV28
D gene: .

CDR3 protein: CASGDNYNEQFF
CDR3 DNA: TGTGCCAGTGGGGATAACTACAATGAGCAGTTCTTC
clone size: once
J gene: TRBJ2-1
V gene: TRBV19
D gene: .

CDR3 protein: CASSLAWDYEQYF
CDR3 DNA: TGCGCCAGCAGCTTGGCTTGGGACTACGAGCAGTACTTC
clone size: .
J gene: TRBJ2-7
V gene: TRBV5-1
D gene: .

CDR3 protein: CSAKYGTDTQYF
CDR3 DNA: TGCAGTGCCAAGTACGGCACAGATACGCAGTATTTT
clone size: .
J gene: TRBJ2-3
V gene: TRBV20-1
D gene: .

CDR3 protein: CASGQGVEAFF
CDR3 DNA: TGTGCCAGCGGACAGGGGGTGGAAGCTTTCTTT
clone size: .
J gene: TRBJ1-1
V gene: TRBV7-6
D gene: TRBD1

CDR3 protein: CASSQTGAYGSPLHF
CDR3 DNA: TGTGCCAGCAGCCAAACAGGGGCGTATGGTTCACCCCTCCACTTT
clone size: .
J gene: TRBJ1-6
V gene: TRBV14
D gene: TRBD1

CDR3 protein: CSVGGGSSYNEQFF
CDR3 DNA: TGCAGCGTTGGTGGCGGGAGCTCCTACAATGAGCAGTTCTTC
clone size: few
J gene: TRBJ2-1
V gene: TRBV29-1
D gene: TRBD2

CDR3 protein: CASSQEQTHNSPLHF
CDR3 DNA: TGTGCCAGCAGCCAAGAACAGACTCATAATTCACCCCTCCACTTT
clone size: .
J gene: TRBJ1-6
V gene: TRBV14
D gene: .

CDR3 protein: CATGTGSRYEQYF
CDR3 DNA: TGTGCCACCGGGACAGGATCGCGTTACGAGCAGTACTTC
clone size: few
J gene: TRBJ2-7
V gene: TRBV24-1
D gene: TRBD1

CDR3 protein: CASSLQGRSYNEQFF
CDR3 DNA: TGTGCCAGCAGCTTGCAGGGTAGGTCCTACAATGAGCAGTTCTTC
clone size: .
J gene: TRBJ2-1
V gene: TRBV7-9
D gene: .

CDR3 protein: CASSQIPEVHNYGYTF
CDR3 DNA: TGCGCCAGCAGCCAGATTCCGGAGGTCCATAACTATGGCTACACCTTC
clone size: .
J gene: TRBJ1-2
V gene: TRBV4-1
D gene: .

CDR3 protein: CASSIRTSSYPIPFYNEQFF
CDR3 DNA: TGTGCCAGTAGTATACGGACTAGTTCCTATCCCATCCCATTTTACAATGAGCAGTTCTTC
clone size: .
J gene: TRBJ2-1
V gene: TRBV19
D gene: TRBD2

CDR3 protein: CASSESAGQGDQPQHF
CDR3 DNA: TGTGCCAGCAGTGAATCCGCCGGGCAGGGAGATCAGCCCCAGCATTTT
clone size: .
J gene: TRBJ1-5
V gene: TRBV25-1
D gene: .

CDR3 protein: CASSWPSSQIDTGELFF
CDR3 DNA: TGTGCCAGCAGTTGGCCTAGTAGTCAGATCGACACCGGGGAGCTGTTTTTT
clone size: .
J gene: TRBJ2-2
V gene: TRBV28
D gene: .

CDR3 protein: CASSLTGGVQPQHF
CDR3 DNA: TGTGCCAGTAGTCTCACAGGGGGCGTTCAGCCCCAGCATTTT
clone size: .
J gene: TRBJ1-5
V gene: TRBV19
D gene: TRBD1

CDR3 protein: CASSWTGAGGELFF
CDR3 DNA: TGTGCCAGCTCTTGGACAGGGGCGGGCGGGGAGCTGTTTTTT
clone size: .
J gene: TRBJ2-2
V gene: TRBV6-6
D gene: TRBD1

CDR3 protein: CASSQVEGGDGYTF
CDR3 DNA: TGCGCCAGCAGCCAAGTTGAGGGAGGTGATGGCTACACCTTC
clone size: .
J gene: TRBJ1-2
V gene: TRBV4-3
D gene: .

CDR3 protein: CASSESAFGNTGELFF
CDR3 DNA: TGTGCCAGCAGTGAATCGGCGTTCGGGAACACCGGGGAGCTGTTTTTT
clone size: .
J gene: TRBJ2-2
V gene: TRBV25-1
D gene: .

CDR3 protein: CASSYSGEETQYF
CDR3 DNA: TGTGCCAGCAGTTACTCGGGGGAAGAGACCCAGTACTTC
clone size: few
J gene: TRBJ2-5
V gene: TRBV6-2/TRBV6-3
D gene: .

CDR3 protein: CASSLIANEAFF
CDR3 DNA: TGTGCCAGCAGCTTAATTGCGAACGAAGCTTTCTTT
clone size: once
J gene: TRBJ1-1
V gene: TRBV7-9
D gene: .

CDR3 protein: CASSLSGPIDGAFF
CDR3 DNA: TGTGCCAGCAGCCTGTCAGGCCCAATTGATGGAGCTTTCTTT
clone size: .
J gene: TRBJ1-1
V gene: TRBV6-1
D gene: .

CDR3 protein: CASSQGTGIHEQFF
CDR3 DNA: TGTGCCAGCAGCCAAGGTACAGGGATCCATGAGCAGTTCTTC
clone size: .
J gene: TRBJ2-1
V gene: TRBV14
D gene: .

CDR3 protein: CATSDLAGREDNNEQFF
CDR3 DNA: TGTGCCACCAGTGATTTGGCAGGGCGGGAGGATAACAATGAGCAGTTCTTC
clone size: once
J gene: TRBJ2-1
V gene: TRBV24-1
D gene: TRBD2

CDR3 protein: CASSYHMEGGGNEQFF
CDR3 DNA: TGTGCCAGCAGTTACCATATGGAGGGGGGGGGCAATGAGCAGTTCTTC
clone size: .
J gene: TRBJ2-1
V gene: TRBV6-5
D gene: .

CDR3 protein: CASSPLAGGPGELFF
CDR3 DNA: TGTGCCAGCAGTCCACTAGCGGGGGGCCCCGGGGAGCTGTTTTTT
clone size: .
J gene: TRBJ2-2
V gene: TRBV6-5
D gene: TRBD2

CDR3 protein: CASSFEVGGAQYF
CDR3 DNA: TGTGCCAGCAGTTTCGAAGTAGGAGGGGCCCAGTACTTC
clone size: .
J gene: TRBJ2-5
V gene: TRBV28
D gene: .

CDR3 protein: CASSYSWDDKNIQYF
CDR3 DNA: TGTGCCAGCAGTTATAGTTGGGACGACAAAAACATTCAGTACTTC
clone size: .
J gene: TRBJ2-4
V gene: TRBV6-5
D gene: .

CDR3 protein: CSARDRVAERVFYEQYF
CDR3 DNA: TGCAGTGCTAGAGATCGAGTGGCTGAGCGGGTATTTTACGAGCAGTACTTC
clone size: once
J gene: TRBJ2-7
V gene: TRBV20-1
D gene: .

CDR3 protein: CASSSLAGGQGGELFF
CDR3 DNA: TGTGCCAGCAGCTCTCTAGCGGGAGGGCAAGGCGGGGAGCTGTTTTTT
clone size: .
J gene: TRBJ2-2
V gene: TRBV7-9
D gene: TRBD2

CDR3 protein: CASSSTARGASYNEQFF
CDR3 DNA: TGTGCCAGCAGCTCGACCGCGCGGGGGGCCTCCTACAATGAGCAGTTCTTC
clone size: once
J gene: TRBJ2-1
V gene: TRBV7-9
D gene: TRBD2

CDR3 protein: CASSLGTTNEQYF
CDR3 DNA: TGTGCCAGCAGCCTTGGGACCACTAACGAGCAGTACTTC
clone size: .
J gene: TRBJ2-7
V gene: TRBV11-3
D gene: .

CDR3 protein: CASSNRGYNQPQHF
CDR3 DNA: TGTGCCAGCAGTAATCGGGGATACAATCAGCCCCAGCATTTT
clone size: .
J gene: TRBJ1-5
V gene: TRBV27
D gene: .

CDR3 protein: CSARDASGRASYNEQFF
CDR3 DNA: TGCAGTGCTAGAGATGCTAGCGGGAGGGCCTCCTACAATGAGCAGTTCTTC
clone size: .
J gene: TRBJ2-1
V gene: TRBV20-1
D gene: TRBD2

CDR3 protein: CSVEDYPRTGKGNQPQHF
CDR3 DNA: TGCAGCGTTGAAGACTATCCCCGGACAGGGAAAGGAAATCAGCCCCAGCATTTT
clone size: .
J gene: TRBJ1-5
V gene: TRBV29-1
D gene: TRBD1

CDR3 protein: CASSPPIGRNEQFF
CDR3 DNA: TGTGCCAGCAGCCCACCTATCGGGCGGAATGAGCAGTTCTTC
clone size: .
J gene: TRBJ2-1
V gene: TRBV9
D gene: .

CDR3 protein: CASRSGTSSDTQYF
CDR3 DNA: TGTGCCAGCAGGTCCGGGACTAGTTCAGATACGCAGTATTTT
clone size: once
J gene: TRBJ2-3
V gene: TRBV7-3
D gene: TRBD2

CDR3 protein: CASSSGGVSNEQFF
CDR3 DNA: TGTGCCAGCAGTTCAGGTGGGGTTAGCAATGAGCAGTTCTTC
clone size: .
J gene: TRBJ2-1
V gene: TRBV12-3/TRBV12-4
D gene: .